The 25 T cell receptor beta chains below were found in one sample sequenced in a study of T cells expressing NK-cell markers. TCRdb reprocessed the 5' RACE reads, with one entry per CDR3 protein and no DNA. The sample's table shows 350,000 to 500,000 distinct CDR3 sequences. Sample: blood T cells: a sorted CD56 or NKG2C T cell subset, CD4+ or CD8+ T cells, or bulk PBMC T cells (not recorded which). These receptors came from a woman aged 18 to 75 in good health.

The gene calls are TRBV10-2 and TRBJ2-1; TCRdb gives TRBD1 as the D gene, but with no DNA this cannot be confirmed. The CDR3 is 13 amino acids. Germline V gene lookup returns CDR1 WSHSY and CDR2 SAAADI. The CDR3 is CASSDRGKDEQFF.

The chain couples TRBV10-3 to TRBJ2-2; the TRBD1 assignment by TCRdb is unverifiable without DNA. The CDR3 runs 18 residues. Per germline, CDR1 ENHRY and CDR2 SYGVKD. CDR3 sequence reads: CAISEPSSGTGGAGELFF.

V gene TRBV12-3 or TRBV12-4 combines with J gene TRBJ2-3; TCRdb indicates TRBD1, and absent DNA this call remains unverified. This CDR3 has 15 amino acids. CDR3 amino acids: CASSLGGRGTDTQYF.

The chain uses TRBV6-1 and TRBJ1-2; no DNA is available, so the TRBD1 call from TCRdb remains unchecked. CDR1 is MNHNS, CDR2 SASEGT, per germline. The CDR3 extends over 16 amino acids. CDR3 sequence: CASSEDGRTDFYGYTF.

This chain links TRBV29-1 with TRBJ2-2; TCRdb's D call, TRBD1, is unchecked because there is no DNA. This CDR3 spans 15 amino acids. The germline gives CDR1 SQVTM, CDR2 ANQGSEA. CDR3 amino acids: CSVEDGTVNTGELFF.

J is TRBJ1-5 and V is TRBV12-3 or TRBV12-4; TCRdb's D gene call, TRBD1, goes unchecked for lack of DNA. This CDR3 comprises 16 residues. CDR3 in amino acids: CASSPNTGYSNQPQHF.

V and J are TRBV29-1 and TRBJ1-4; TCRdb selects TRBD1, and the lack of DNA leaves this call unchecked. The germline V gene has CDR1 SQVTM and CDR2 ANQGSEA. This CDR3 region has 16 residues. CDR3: CSAWTGKEATNEKLFF.

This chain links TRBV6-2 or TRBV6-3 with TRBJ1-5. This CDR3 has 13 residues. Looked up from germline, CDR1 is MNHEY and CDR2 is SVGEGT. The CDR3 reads CASNPSRNQPQHF.

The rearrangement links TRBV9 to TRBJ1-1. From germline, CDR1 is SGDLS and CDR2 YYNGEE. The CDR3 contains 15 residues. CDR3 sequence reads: CASRPDVTMNTEAFF.

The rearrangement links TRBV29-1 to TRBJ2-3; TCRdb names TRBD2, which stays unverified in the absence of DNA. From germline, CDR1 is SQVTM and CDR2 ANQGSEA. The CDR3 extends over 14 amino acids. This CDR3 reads CSAPGLALSDTQYF.

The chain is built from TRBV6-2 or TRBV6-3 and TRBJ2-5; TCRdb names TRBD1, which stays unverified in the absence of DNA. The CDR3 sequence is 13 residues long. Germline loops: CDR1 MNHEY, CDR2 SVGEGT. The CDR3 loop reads CASKTGGVETQYF.

The chain's CDR3 is CASSRTQELADTQYF. This chain links TRBV5-5 with TRBJ2-3. The CDR3 runs 15 residues. CDR1 and CDR2 (germline): SGHKS, YYEKEE (reference sequence).

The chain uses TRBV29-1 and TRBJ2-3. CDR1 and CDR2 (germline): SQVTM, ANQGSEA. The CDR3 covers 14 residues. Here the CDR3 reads CSVEGGMGTDTQYF.

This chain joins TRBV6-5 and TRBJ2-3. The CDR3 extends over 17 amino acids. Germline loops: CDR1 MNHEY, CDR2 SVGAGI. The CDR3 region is CASSYRPVDFYTDTQYF.

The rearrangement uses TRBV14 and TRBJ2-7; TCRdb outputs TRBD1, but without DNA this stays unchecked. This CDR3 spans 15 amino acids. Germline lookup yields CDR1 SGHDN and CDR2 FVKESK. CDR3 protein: CASSQPGQWPYEQYF.

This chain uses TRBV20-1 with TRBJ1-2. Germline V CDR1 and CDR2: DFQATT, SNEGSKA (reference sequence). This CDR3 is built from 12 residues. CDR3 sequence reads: CSARPSLGGYTF.

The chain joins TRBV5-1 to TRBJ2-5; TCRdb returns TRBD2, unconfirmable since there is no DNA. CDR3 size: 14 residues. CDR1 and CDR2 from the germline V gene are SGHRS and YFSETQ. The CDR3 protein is CASRGGNFQETQYF.

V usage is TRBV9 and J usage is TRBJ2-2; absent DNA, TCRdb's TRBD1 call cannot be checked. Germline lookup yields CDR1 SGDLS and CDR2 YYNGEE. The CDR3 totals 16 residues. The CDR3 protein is CASSPRRTGITGELFF.

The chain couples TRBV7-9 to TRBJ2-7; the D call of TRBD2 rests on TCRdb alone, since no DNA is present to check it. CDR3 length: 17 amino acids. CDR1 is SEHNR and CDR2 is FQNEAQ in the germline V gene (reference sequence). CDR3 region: CASSSDADYHRSYEQYF.

CDR3 sequence: CASSLDSGLAGSEQYF. J is TRBJ2-7 and V is TRBV11-3; the D call from TCRdb, TRBD2, cannot be confirmed without DNA. There are 16 residues in the CDR3. Germline V gene sequence: CDR1 SGHNT, CDR2 YENEEA.

The CDR3 loop is CAWGDTDTQYF. This rearrangement joins TRBV30 to TRBJ2-3. Germline CDR1 and CDR2: GTSNPN and SVGIG (reference sequence). The CDR3 totals 11 residues. The full variable domain, with the rest looked up from reference TRBV30 and TRBJ2-3, is SQTIHQWPATLVQPVGSPLSLECTVEGTSNPNLYWYRQAAGRGLQLLFYSVGIGQISSEVPQNLSASRPQDRQFILSSKKLLLSDSGFYLCAWGDTDTQYFGPGTRLTVL.

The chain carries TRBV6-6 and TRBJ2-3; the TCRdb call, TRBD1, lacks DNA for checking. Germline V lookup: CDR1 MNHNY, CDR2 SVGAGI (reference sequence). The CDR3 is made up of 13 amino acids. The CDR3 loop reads CASSPGSPDTQYF.

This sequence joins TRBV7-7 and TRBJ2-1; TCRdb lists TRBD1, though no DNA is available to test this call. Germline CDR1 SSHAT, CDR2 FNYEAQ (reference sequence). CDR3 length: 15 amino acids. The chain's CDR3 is CASSSGTGDNHEQFF.

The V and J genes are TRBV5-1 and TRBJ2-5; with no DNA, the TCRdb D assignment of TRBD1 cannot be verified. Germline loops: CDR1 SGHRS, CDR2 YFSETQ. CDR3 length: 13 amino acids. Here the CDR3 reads CASSGTRQETQYF. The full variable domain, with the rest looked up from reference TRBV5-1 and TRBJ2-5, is KAGVTQTPRYLIKTRGQQVTLSCSPISGHRSVSWYQQTPGQGLQFLFEYFSETQRNKGNFPGRFSGRQFSNSRSEMNVSTLELGDSALYLCASSGTRQETQYFGPGTRLLVL.

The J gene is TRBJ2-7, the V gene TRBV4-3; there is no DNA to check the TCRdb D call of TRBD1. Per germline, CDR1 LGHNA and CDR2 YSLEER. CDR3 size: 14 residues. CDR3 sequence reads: CASSQRRGPYEQYF.